This T cell receptor beta chain is from a study of cytomegalovirus exposure and HLA in healthy donors. PCR employed 60 Vbeta and 13 Jbeta primers. Sequencing was performed with immunoSEQ multiplex PCR; in TCRdb, only in-frame clones are kept and a portion is missing. The sample consists of approximately 160,000 clones, about four fifths of them appearing once. The receptor's source is a man younger than 40 in good health and CMV-seropositive. Material for sequencing was PBMCs.

CDR3 loop: CASSPRSGGIYEQFF. The CDR3 region has the DNA TGTGCCAGCTCACCAAGGTCAGGGGGCATATATGAGCAGTTCTTC. The chain employs TRBV18 and TRBJ2-1; TRBD1 matches at 8 bases. After removal of 2 bases from V and 8 bases from J, the junction contained 8 bases not matched to a gene. The CDR3 spans 15 residues. Germline V lookup: CDR1 KGHSH, CDR2 LQKENI. The full variable domain, completed using reference TRBV18 and TRBJ2-1, is NAGVMQNPRHLVRRRGQEARLRCSPMKGHSHVYWYRQLPEEGLKFMVYLQKENIIDESGMPKERFSAEFPKEGPSILRIQQVVRGDSAAYFCASSPRSGGIYEQFFGPGTRLTVL.